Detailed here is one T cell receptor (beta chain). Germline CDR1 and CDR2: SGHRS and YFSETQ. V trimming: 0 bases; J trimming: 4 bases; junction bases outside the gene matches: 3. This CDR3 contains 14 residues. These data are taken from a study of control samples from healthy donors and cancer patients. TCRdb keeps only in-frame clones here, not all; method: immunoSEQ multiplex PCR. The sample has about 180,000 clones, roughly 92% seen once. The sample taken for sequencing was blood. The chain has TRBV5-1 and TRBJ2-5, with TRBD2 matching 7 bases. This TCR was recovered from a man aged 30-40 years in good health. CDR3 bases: TGCGCCAGCAGCTTGGAGGGAGGGCGAGAGACCCAGTACTTC. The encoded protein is CASSLEGGRETQYF.